This T cell receptor beta chain is drawn from a study of regulatory T cells in long-lasting Graves disease. Investigators prepared the TCR beta libraries by applying iRepertoire HTBI primers and Arm-PCR of CDR3 regions. TCRdb fed the multiplex PCR reads into MiXCR, producing one record per CDR3 protein. This sample has 650,000 to 700,000 distinct CDR3 sequences; around 30% occur once, and the top ten carry around 42%. The CDR3 is 12 amino acids. The germline V gene encodes CDR1 DFQATT and CDR2 SNEGSKA (reference sequence). V was shortened by 0 bases and J by 2 bases, with 5 bases between the two germline ends. Time point noted: persistent/refractory GD, antithyroid drugs over 5 years with positive TRAb. The TCR library was prepared using RNA isolated from PBMCs.

The sequencing used peripheral blood mononuclear cells (PBMCs), collected when the disease was refractory, from a patient treated with antithyroid drugs. J is TRBJ2-7 and V is TRBV20-1; D ambiguous. The clonotype originates from a female donor with Graves disease. The CDR3 coding sequence is TGCAGTGCTAGAGAGGACCCCTACGAGCAGTACTTC. Translated, it gives CSAREDPYEQYF.